This TCR beta chain was retrieved from a study of OX40 agonist ivuxolimab in advanced cancers. Study context: Partial responses were achieved by three patients, of whom one had hepatocellular carcinoma and two had cutaneous melanoma.

Trimming removed 2 bases from V and 5 bases from J; junction bases left unmatched: 4. This CDR3 has 14 amino acids. Germline values: CDR1 SGHRS, CDR2 YFSETQ. The repertoire was sequenced with immunoSEQ multiplex PCR; TCRdb's copy has only in-frame clones and lacks some. The sample includes about 82,000 clones, roughly 85% of them seen just once. No patient had autoimmune disease or received systemic immunosuppression. Sampled blood was obtained at baseline, cycle 4 day 1, and cycle 7 day 1. On this clone: No antigen is known for it.

Overall study findings and caveats: Among T cells, CD8+ cells averaged more expanded clones than CD4+ cells.

Sequenced here: CD4+ or CD8+ T cells sorted from blood, sampled in a trial of the OX40 agonist ivuxolimab. The source of this sequence is an adult with an advanced solid tumor such as melanoma, head and neck, liver or kidney cancer. V gene TRBV5-1 combines with J gene TRBJ2-5; 9 bases agree with TRBD1. The CDR3 reads CASSFGTGRETQYF. CDR3 coding DNA: TGCGCCAGCAGCTTTGGGACAGGGAGGGAGACCCAGTACTTC.